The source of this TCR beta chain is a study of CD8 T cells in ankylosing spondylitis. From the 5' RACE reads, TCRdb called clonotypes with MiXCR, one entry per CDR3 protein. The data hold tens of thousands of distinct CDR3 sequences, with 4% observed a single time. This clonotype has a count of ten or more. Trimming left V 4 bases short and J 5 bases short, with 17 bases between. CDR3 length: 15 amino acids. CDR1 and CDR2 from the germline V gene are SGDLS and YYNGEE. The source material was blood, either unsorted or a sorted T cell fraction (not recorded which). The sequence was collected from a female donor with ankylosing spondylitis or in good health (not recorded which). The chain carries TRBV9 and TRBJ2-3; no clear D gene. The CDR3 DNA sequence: TGTGCCAGCAGCCCCCGTTCGGCCCTAGGAGATACGCAGTATTTT. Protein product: CASSPRSALGDTQYF.